This T cell receptor beta chain originates from a study of CD8 T cells in Susac syndrome. Across the study: The Susac syndrome patients that were sequenced included 5 or 6 with active disease and 8 or 9 in remission.

Reverse transcription of roughly 0.45 to 1 ug RNA was carried out with random hexamers. Multiplex immunoSEQ PCR targeted 54 Vbeta and 13 Jbeta TCR beta segments. TCRdb called the immunoSEQ multiplex PCR reads again in MiXCR, with one record for every CDR3 protein. The sample yields fewer than 200,000 distinct CDR3 sequences, roughly nine tenths seen once. Blood CD8+ and CD4+ T cells underwent high-throughput TCR beta sequencing. Material for sequencing was CD4+ T cells from PBMCs. The sequence was collected from a human donor with Susac syndrome.

The CDR3 reads CASSLEDRGRAFF. For the CDR3, the DNA is TGCGCCAGCAGCTTGGAGGACAGGGGTCGAGCTTTCTTT. This chain joins TRBV5-1 and TRBJ1-1, with TRBD1 matching over 9 bases. This CDR3 has 13 residues. CDR1 and CDR2 from the germline V gene are SGHRS and YFSETQ. The ends lost 0 bases at V and 10 bases at J; junction bases unmatched: 4.